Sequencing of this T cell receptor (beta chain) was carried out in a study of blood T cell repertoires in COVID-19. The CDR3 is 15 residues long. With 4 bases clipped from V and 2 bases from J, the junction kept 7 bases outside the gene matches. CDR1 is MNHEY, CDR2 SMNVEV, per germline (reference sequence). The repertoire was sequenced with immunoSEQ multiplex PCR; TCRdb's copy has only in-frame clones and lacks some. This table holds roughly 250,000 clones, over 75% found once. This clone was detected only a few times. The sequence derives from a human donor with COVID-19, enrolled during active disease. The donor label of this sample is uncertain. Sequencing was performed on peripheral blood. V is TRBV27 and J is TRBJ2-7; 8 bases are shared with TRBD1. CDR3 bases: TGTGCCAGCAGTTCCGGGACAGGTGCTACCTACGAGCAGTACTTC. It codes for CASSSGTGATYEQYF.